This T cell receptor beta chain was documented in a study of shared clonotypes between healthy human individuals. General study results and limits: Clonotype sharing levels among donors were expected to vary with sequencing depth. Memory subsets had estimated richness that was generally smaller than that of naive subsets.

Germline values: CDR1 MNHEY, CDR2 SVGAGI. The CDR3 spans 14 residues. V lost 0 bases and J lost 6, with 12 bases in between. Worth noting for this clone: Antigen: not known.

The run depth of the assay was deep. Sequencing was performed with immunoSEQ multiplex PCR; in TCRdb, only in-frame clones are kept and a portion is missing. Here the sample spans over 2 million clones, roughly 92% being singletons. The source is a man between 18 and 29 years old in good health. Some clones in this sample may be carry-over from other donors' samples. The rearrangement links TRBV6-5 to TRBJ2-7; D might be TRBD2 (6 bases). Material for sequencing was naive CD4+ T cells from PBMCs. Stated subset: CD45RA+ positively selected. Written as DNA, the CDR3 is TGTGCCAGCAGTTACTCGGGGCAGGGACTCGAGCAGTACTTC. This codes for CASSYSGQGLEQYF.